Following are 31 T cell receptor beta chains from one sample sequenced in a study of early T cells in non-severe SARS-CoV-2 infection. TCRdb re-called the 5' RACE reads through MiXCR, storing one row per CDR3 protein. The table lists 45,000 to 70,000 distinct CDR3 sequences, about 8% of them singletons. Material: whole blood, obtained at baseline. The receptors shown here come from an adult who was a healthcare worker with PCR-confirmed SARS-CoV-2 infection or an uninfected control (not recorded which).

This chain connects TRBV6-4 to TRBJ2-3; 9 bases fit TRBD2. Germline CDR1 is MRHNA and CDR2 is SNTAGT. The CDR3 is 16 amino acids. Trimming at V came to 3 bases and at J to 6 bases, leaving 10 bases not matched to a gene. DNA for the CDR3: TGTGCCAGCAGTGAGGATGGTAGCGGGAGTAAGGATACGCAGTATTTT. Protein sequence: CASSEDGSGSKDTQYF.

This clonotype was detected ten times or more. The chain uses TRBV9 and TRBJ1-1; 9 bases fit TRBD1. This CDR3 has 15 amino acids. J was trimmed by 3 bases and V by 0 bases; bases with no gene match: 3. Germline CDR1 is SGDLS and CDR2 is YYNGEE. The chain's CDR3 is CASSVGDRVYTEAFF. In DNA form, the CDR3 reads TGTGCCAGCAGCGTAGGGGACAGGGTCTACACTGAAGCTTTCTTT.

This clonotype turned up a few times. The genes are TRBV12-3 or TRBV12-4 and TRBJ2-7; D is unresolved. With 4 bases removed from V and 3 bases from J, the gap between germline ends came to 4 bases. The CDR3 contains 11 residues. CDR3 DNA sequence: TGTGCCAGCAGTTACGACTACGAGCAGTACTTC. Its translation is CASSYDYEQYF.

This clonotype was found many times. The V and J genes are TRBV5-1 and TRBJ2-5, with TRBD2 identical over 10 bases. Germline CDR1 SGHRS, CDR2 YFSETQ. The CDR3 has 15 residues. V shed 2 bases, J shed 1 base, and the junction held 2 bases outside the gene matches. In nucleotides, the CDR3 is TGCGCCAGCAGCTTAAGGACTAGCGGCCAAGAGACCCAGTACTTC. Amino acid sequence: CASSLRTSGQETQYF. Based on the CDR3 plus reference TRBV5-1 and TRBJ2-5, the full variable domain is KAGVTQTPRYLIKTRGQQVTLSCSPISGHRSVSWYQQTPGQGLQFLFEYFSETQRNKGNFPGRFSGRQFSNSRSEMNVSTLELGDSALYLCASSLRTSGQETQYFGPGTRLLVL.

In this sample, this clonotype turned up a few times. This chain links TRBV7-9 with TRBJ2-1; 11 bases match TRBD2. The CDR3 has 17 amino acids. Per the germline V gene, CDR1 is SEHNR and CDR2 is FQNEAQ (reference sequence). The J segment lost 2 bases and the V segment lost 5 bases, leaving 8 bases of the junction unmatched. CDR3: CASSHLAGGLPYNEQFF. The DNA for the CDR3 is TGTGCCAGCAGCCATCTAGCGGGAGGACTCCCCTACAATGAGCAGTTCTTC.

This clonotype was observed many times. This chain links TRBV20-1 with TRBJ2-1, with 7 bases identical to TRBD2. The CDR3 loop spans 14 amino acids. V was clipped by 3 bases and J by 3 bases; unmatched bases: 5. Germline V CDR1 and CDR2: DFQATT, SNEGSKA (reference sequence). The DNA of the CDR3 is TGCAGTGCTAGTAGGCGGGAGCTCTACAATGAGCAGTTCTTC. Protein: CSASRRELYNEQFF.

The table lists this clonotype with many counts. The V and J genes are TRBV2 and TRBJ2-2, with TRBD2 matching over 8 bases. This CDR3 is 14 amino acids long. V was pared by 5 bases and J by 6 bases, with 5 bases of the junction left unmatched. Germline V gives CDR1 SNHLY, CDR2 FYNNEI. DNA for the CDR3: TGTGCCAGCAGTACCAGCGGGAGAGCCGGGGAGCTGTTTTTT. This sequence encodes CASSTSGRAGELFF.

This clonotype was counted a few times. The V gene is TRBV6-5, the J gene TRBJ2-1; 8 nucleotides align to TRBD1. CDR1 is MNHEY and CDR2 is SVGAGI in the germline V gene. The CDR3 extends over 15 amino acids. V lost 6 bases to trimming and J lost 5 bases; unmatched junction nucleotides: 9. CDR3 nucleotides: TGTGCCAGCAGCCCCCTGGACAGGGACGACAATGAGCAGTTCTTC. Translating gives CASSPLDRDDNEQFF.

This clonotype was observed at least ten times. The chain employs TRBV18 and TRBJ1-1; D not resolved. Germline values: CDR1 KGHSH, CDR2 LQKENI. V lost 2 bases and J 0 bases, leaving 4 bases between the germline ends. The CDR3 is made up of 13 amino acids. The DNA for the CDR3 is TGTGCCAGCTCACCAGGGCTGAACACTGAAGCTTTCTTT. Translation: CASSPGLNTEAFF.

Ten or more counts support this clonotype. V is TRBV18 and J is TRBJ2-5, with a tentative D call TRBD1 (5 bases). This CDR3 spans 14 amino acids. V lost 3 bases and J lost 3, with 11 bases in between. Germline CDR1 is KGHSH and CDR2 is LQKENI. The CDR3 protein is CASSPTDSEETQYF. The DNA for the CDR3 is TGTGCCAGCTCACCGACCGACAGCGAAGAGACCCAGTACTTC. Drawing the rest from reference TRBV18 and TRBJ2-5, the complete variable domain is NAGVMQNPRHLVRRRGQEARLRCSPMKGHSHVYWYRQLPEEGLKFMVYLQKENIIDESGMPKERFSAEFPKEGPSILRIQQVVRGDSAAYFCASSPTDSEETQYFGPGTRLLVL.

This chain joins TRBV7-2 and TRBJ1-2, with D hard to call. Trimming cost V 10 bases and J 4 bases, with 10 bases left between them. Germline CDR1 reads SGHTA; CDR2 reads FQGNSA. The CDR3 has 11 amino acids. CDR3 amino acids: CATEVGYGYTF. CDR3 coding DNA: TGTGCCACTGAGGTTGGCTATGGCTACACCTTC.

The chain couples TRBV6-1 to TRBJ1-6, with TRBD1 matching over 7 bases. There are 14 residues in the CDR3. Unmatched junction bases numbered 6, after V lost 9 bases and J lost 4 bases. Per germline, CDR1 MNHNS and CDR2 SASEGT. The CDR3 DNA reads TGTGCCAGTCTCAGACAGGGATATAATTCACCCCTCCACTTT. This sequence encodes CASLRQGYNSPLHF.

The chain is built from TRBV27 and TRBJ2-1, with D hard to call. Looked up from germline, CDR1 is MNHEY and CDR2 is SMNVEV (reference sequence). This CDR3 is 11 amino acids long. Trimming pared 7 bases from V and 4 bases from J, leaving 5 bases between. CDR3 in DNA: TGTGCCAGCAACTATTACAATGAGCAGTTCTTC. Translated, it gives CASNYYNEQFF.

In its sample, this clonotype was seen many times. V and J are TRBV6-2 or TRBV6-3 and TRBJ2-4, with D possibly being TRBD1 (6 bases). The germline gives CDR1 MNHEY, CDR2 SVGEGT. Trimming removed 6 bases from V and 5 bases from J, with 14 bases in between. CDR3 length equals 14 residues. The CDR3 coding sequence is TGTGCCAGCAGGCGCACAGGGAGCCAAAACATTCAGTACTTC. This gives the protein CASRRTGSQNIQYF.

This clonotype occurred a few times. The chain couples TRBV7-3 to TRBJ2-2; D remains unclear. Trimming stripped 2 bases from V and 6 bases from J, with 4 bases between. This CDR3 contains 12 residues. Germline CDR1 SGHTA, CDR2 FQGTGA. The CDR3 sequence is CASSLWSGELFF. The CDR3 coding sequence is TGTGCCAGCAGCTTATGGTCCGGGGAGCTGTTTTTT.

This clonotype appeared many times. Here the CDR3 reads CASSPHPRGSYNEQFF. The CDR3 nucleotides are TGCGCCAGCAGCCCCCACCCCAGGGGATCCTACAATGAGCAGTTCTTC. The chain has TRBV4-1 and TRBJ2-1, with D possibly TRBD1 on 6 matching bases. The CDR3 is made up of 16 amino acids. Germline CDR1 and CDR2: MGHRA and YSYEKL. Trimming cost V 4 bases and J 1 base, with 14 bases left between them.

This clonotype was found many times. This chain joins TRBV2 and TRBJ2-2; D not resolved. CDR1 SNHLY and CDR2 FYNNEI come from the germline V gene. This CDR3 is 13 amino acids long. V was cut by 8 bases and J by 8 bases, with 15 bases left in between. CDR3 protein: CASRDIPSGELFF. CDR3 nucleotide sequence: TGTGCCAGCCGCGACATCCCGTCTGGGGAGCTGTTTTTT.

This clonotype was seen repeatedly, ten times or more. The rearrangement uses TRBV10-3 and TRBJ2-1; TRBD2 agrees at 11 bases. The CDR3 runs to 15 residues. Germline assignment: CDR1 ENHRY and CDR2 SYGVKD. V gave up 4 bases and J gave up 6 bases; unmatched junction bases: 5. Here the CDR3 reads CAISGLLAGGNEQFF. CDR3 nucleotides: TGTGCCATCAGTGGACTCCTAGCGGGAGGCAATGAGCAGTTCTTC.

This clonotype was observed a handful of times. The chain carries TRBV14 and TRBJ2-7; TRBD1 agrees at 11 bases. After removal of 6 bases from V and 5 bases from J, the junction contained 9 bases not matched to a gene. CDR3 length: 15 amino acids. The germline gives CDR1 SGHDN, CDR2 FVKESK. The CDR3 is CASRRTGGAEDEQYF. As DNA, the CDR3 is TGTGCCAGCAGACGGACAGGGGGCGCGGAGGACGAGCAGTACTTC.

This clonotype was observed a few times. This chain links TRBV6-5 with TRBJ1-2; D not resolved. Per the germline V gene, CDR1 is MNHEY and CDR2 is SVGAGI. The CDR3 contains 14 residues. Trimming took off 2 bases at V and 0 bases at J, with 7 bases between the two ends. Written as DNA, the CDR3 is TGTGCCAGCAGTTACAGGCTAGCTAACTATGGCTACACCTTC. Its translation: CASSYRLANYGYTF.

This clonotype was observed at least ten times. The chain joins TRBV29-1 to TRBJ2-3, with a possible D match to TRBD1 (6 bases). The V end lost 4 bases, the J end lost 3 bases, and 23 bases lay between the germline ends. The CDR3 is 17 amino acids. CDR1 is SQVTM and CDR2 is ANQGSEA in the germline V gene. The CDR3 here is CSVGGPAVGRGTDTQYF. Written as DNA, the CDR3 is TGCAGCGTTGGGGGCCCGGCGGTCGGAAGGGGGACAGATACGCAGTATTTT.

This clonotype has a handful of counts. This chain uses TRBV13 with TRBJ2-1; D uncertain. Germline-derived CDR1 and CDR2 are PRHDT and FYEKMQ (reference sequence). CDR3 size: 16 residues. Between the trimmed V and J ends, which lost 3 bases and 0 bases, there was a span of 12 bases. The CDR3 spells CASSFPVASSYNEQFF. The CDR3 DNA follows: TGTGCCAGCAGCTTCCCCGTGGCCAGCTCCTACAATGAGCAGTTCTTC.

This clonotype was seen more than once but under ten times. V gene TRBV19 combines with J gene TRBJ2-1; 8 bases match TRBD2. Looked up from germline, CDR1 is LNHDA and CDR2 is SQIVND (reference sequence). J gave up 2 bases and V 4 bases, and 7 bases lay outside the gene matches. The CDR3 length is 16 residues. CDR3 region: CASSTAGTRAYNEQFF. The DNA for the CDR3 is TGTGCCAGTAGTACCGCCGGGACTAGGGCCTACAATGAGCAGTTCTTC.

This sequence joins TRBV4-1 and TRBJ2-5; possibly TRBD2 for D (6 bases). This CDR3 has 15 residues. Deletions cut 1 base from V and 5 bases from J, with 14 bases between. CDR1 and CDR2 from the germline V gene are MGHRA and YSYEKL. The CDR3 sequence: CASSQGSGVRETQYF. The CDR3 bases are TGCGCCAGCAGCCAAGGATCGGGAGTTAGGGAGACCCAGTACTTC.

Many counts were recorded for this clonotype. V and J are TRBV29-1 and TRBJ1-5; D not certain. Germline V gene sequence: CDR1 SQVTM, CDR2 ANQGSEA. The CDR3 sequence is 14 residues long. V lost 6 bases, J lost 0 bases, and 12 bases lay in between. CDR3 nucleotide sequence: TGCAGCGTGGATGACGGAGATAGCAATCAGCCCCAGCATTTT. Translation gives CSVDDGDSNQPQHF.

The chain couples TRBV7-9 to TRBJ2-7; D perhaps matches TRBD1 (6 bases). The CDR3 is 18 residues long. V was cut by 3 bases and J by 3 bases, with 24 bases left in between. CDR1 is SEHNR, CDR2 FQNEAQ, per germline (reference sequence). Here the CDR3 reads CASSLETGQLGSYYEQYF. CDR3 sequence (DNA): TGTGCCAGCAGCTTGGAGACCGGACAGCTTGGAAGCTACTACGAGCAGTACTTC.

There are many counts of this clonotype. The CDR3 region is CASSSTHNNEQFF. CDR3 nucleotides: TGTGCCAGCAGCTCCACACATAACAATGAGCAGTTCTTC. The chain links TRBV11-2 to TRBJ2-1; D is ambiguous. V shed 4 bases and J shed 5 bases, with 9 bases lying between them. The CDR3 totals 13 residues. Germline lookup yields CDR1 SGHAT and CDR2 FQNNGV.

Only one count was recorded for this clonotype. A much larger clone lies one base from this, so it may be a read error. In nucleotides, the CDR3 is TGTGCCAGCAGCTTAGCAGGGGACACAGATACGCAGTATTTT. Its translation is CASSLAGDTDTQYF. V usage is TRBV7-8 and J usage is TRBJ2-3, with D maybe TRBD1 (5 bases). The CDR3 runs 14 residues. Germline values: CDR1 SGHVS, CDR2 FQNEAQ. V lost 0 bases and J 2 bases, leaving 6 bases between the germline ends.

This clonotype was counted ten times or more. J is TRBJ2-7 and V is TRBV11-2; possibly TRBD2 for D (5 bases). V lost 3 bases and J lost 3, with 12 bases in between. Germline loops: CDR1 SGHAT, CDR2 FQNNGV. CDR3 length equals 14 residues. CDR3 amino acids: CASSFGRGGYEQYF. CDR3 bases: TGTGCCAGCAGCTTTGGTCGCGGAGGCTACGAGCAGTACTTC. The variable domain in full, with the rest retrieved from reference TRBV11-2 and TRBJ2-7, is EAGVAQSPRYKIIEKRQSVAFWCNPISGHATLYWYQQILGQGPKLLIQFQNNGVVDDSQLPKDRFSAERLKGVDSTLKIQPAKLEDSAVYLCASSFGRGGYEQYFGPGTRLTVT.

By share, this clonotype counts as medium-sized. The genes are TRBV29-1 and TRBJ1-2; TRBD1 matches at 7 bases. The CDR3 is made up of 18 amino acids. The junction had 15 bases not matched to a gene; V was cut back by 2 bases and J by 0 bases. Germline loops: CDR1 SQVTM, CDR2 ANQGSEA. This chain's CDR3 is CSVETFSTDREANYGYTF. The CDR3 DNA reads as TGCAGCGTTGAAACCTTCTCGACAGACAGGGAAGCTAACTATGGCTACACCTTC.

This clonotype has ten or more counts. The chain is built from TRBV20-1 and TRBJ2-1; D is possibly TRBD2 (6 bases). Germline V CDR1 and CDR2: DFQATT, SNEGSKA (reference sequence). There are 14 residues in the CDR3. The V gene lost 1 base and the J gene lost 9 bases, with 16 bases spanning the gap. CDR3 sequence: CSARGPRLGTEQFF. DNA for the CDR3: TGCAGTGCTAGAGGACCTAGACTAGGAACTGAGCAGTTCTTC.